These 27 T cell receptor beta chains originate from one sample sequenced in a study of blood T cell repertoires in COVID-19. Some clones are missing from TCRdb's copy, which holds only in-frame ones; the method was immunoSEQ multiplex PCR. The profile shows about 270,000 clones, approximately 86% of them singletons. Material: PBMCs or T cells enriched from blood (not recorded which). The source is a woman younger than 30 who had recovered from COVID-19.

The V and J genes are TRBV7-6 and TRBJ2-7, with a tentative D call TRBD2 (6 bases). V shed 5 bases and J shed 0 bases, with 17 bases lying between them. The CDR3 consists of 16 residues. Per germline, CDR1 SGHVS and CDR2 FNYEAQ. The CDR3 loop is CASSPSPEGSSYEQYF. The CDR3 DNA reads TGTGCCAGCAGCCCCTCCCCGGAGGGCAGCTCCTACGAGCAGTACTTC.

The rearrangement uses TRBV7-9 and TRBJ2-3; 8 positions match TRBD2. The CDR3 is made up of 16 amino acids. V gave up 5 bases and J gave up 4 bases; unmatched junction bases: 11. Germline V gene sequence: CDR1 SEHNR, CDR2 FQNEAQ (reference sequence). The CDR3 DNA sequence: TGTGCCAGCAGCCCGGGACGGGGGGGAGCTTCAGATACGCAGTATTTT. This gives the protein CASSPGRGGASDTQYF. The variable domain in full, completed from reference TRBV7-9 and TRBJ2-3, reads DTGVSQNPRHKITKRGQNVTFRCDPISEHNRLYWYRQTLGQGPEFLTYFQNEAQLEKSRLLSDRFSAERPKGSFSTLEIQRTEQGDSAMYLCASSPGRGGASDTQYFGPGTRLTVL.

This chain links TRBV12-1 with TRBJ1-5; TRBD1, the D gene given by the table, was not confirmed from the DNA. TRBV12-1 is deemed a pseudogene. This CDR3 comprises 17 residues. The CDR3 loop is CASSFGPDRVSNQPQHF. In nucleotides, the CDR3 is TGTGCCAGCAGCTTTGGGCCCGACAGGGTAAGCAATCAGCCCCAGCATTTT.

This chain uses TRBV9 with TRBJ2-1; D may be TRBD1 (5 bases). With 1 base removed from V and 6 bases from J, the gap between germline ends came to 11 bases. The CDR3 spans 14 residues. Per the germline V gene, CDR1 is SGDLS and CDR2 is YYNGEE. The CDR3 loop is CASSVRREGNEQFF. CDR3 DNA sequence: TGTGCCAGCAGCGTACGCAGGGAAGGCAATGAGCAGTTCTTC. Full variable domain (remainder filled in from reference TRBV9 and TRBJ2-1): DSGVTQTPKHLITATGQRVTLRCSPRSGDLSVYWYQQSLDQGLQFLIQYYNGEERAKGNILERFSAQQFPDLHSELNLSSLELGDSALYFCASSVRREGNEQFFGPGTRLTVL.

This sequence joins TRBV18 and TRBJ1-2; D gene unclear. The CDR3 is 13 residues long. Germline V gives CDR1 KGHSH, CDR2 LQKENI. Trimming shortened V by 2 bases and J by 5 bases, and 9 bases separated the two germline ends. The CDR3 protein is CASSPIGEYGYTF. CDR3 DNA: TGTGCCAGCTCACCAATTGGGGAGTATGGCTACACCTTC.

The CDR3 DNA sequence: TGTGCCAGCAGGGACAGTTTAAGGAGTGTCTACGAGCAGTACTTC. It translates to CASRDSLRSVYEQYF. The chain carries TRBV6-5 and TRBJ2-7; D perhaps matches TRBD1 (6 bases). Looked up from germline, CDR1 is MNHEY and CDR2 is SVGAGI. The CDR3 totals 15 residues. The V end was cut by 6 bases, the J end by 3 bases, with 18 bases between.

The CDR3 DNA follows: TGTGCCAGCAGCACCCATAGCGGGGGGGCCTCTGAGCAGTTCTTC. Amino acids: CASSTHSGGASEQFF. The chain has TRBV9 and TRBJ2-1; 11 nucleotides match TRBD2. Trimming took 4 bases from V and 9 from J; bases not matched to a gene: 9. The CDR3 runs to 15 residues. Germline V gene lookup returns CDR1 SGDLS and CDR2 YYNGEE. Full variable domain (rest looked up from reference TRBV9 and TRBJ2-1): DSGVTQTPKHLITATGQRVTLRCSPRSGDLSVYWYQQSLDQGLQFLIQYYNGEERAKGNILERFSAQQFPDLHSELNLSSLELGDSALYFCASSTHSGGASEQFFGPGTRLTVL.

The CDR3 is CASNRGANTEAFF. The CDR3 DNA follows: TGCGCCAGCAACCGGGGGGCTAACACTGAAGCTTTCTTT. The V and J genes are TRBV10-2 and TRBJ1-1, with a possible D match to TRBD1 (6 bases). CDR1 is WSHSY, CDR2 SAAADI, per germline. The CDR3 is 13 residues long. Trimming left V 7 bases short and J 2 bases short, with 11 bases between.

V is TRBV28 and J is TRBJ2-3; 10 nucleotides align to TRBD2. Germline CDR1 MDHEN, CDR2 SYDVKM. Trimming at V came to 9 bases and at J to 3 bases, leaving 15 bases not matched to a gene. The CDR3 consists of 17 residues. The CDR3 nucleotides read TGTGCCAGTTCACCCTTCACTAGCGGGGAGAAAACAGATACGCAGTATTTT. This sequence encodes CASSPFTSGEKTDTQYF.

The chain uses TRBV13 and TRBJ2-3; D perhaps matches TRBD2 (5 bases). Between the trimmed V and J ends, which lost 2 bases and 2 bases, there was a span of 11 bases. Germline assignment: CDR1 PRHDT and CDR2 FYEKMQ (reference sequence). This CDR3 is 15 amino acids long. The CDR3 nucleotides are TGTGCCAGCAGCTTAAATCTAGCCCCCACAGATACGCAGTATTTT. It translates to CASSLNLAPTDTQYF.

Comment on this clone: One end of the junction varies from germline; a read error may be responsible. The chain has TRBV7-2 and TRBJ2-7; 8 positions agree with TRBD1. Germline CDR1 reads SGHTA; CDR2 reads FQGNSA. CDR3 length: 14 amino acids. The CDR3 nucleotides read TGTGCCAGCAGATTAGAGACAGGGGTCTACGAGCAGTACTTC. It yields the protein CASRLETGVYEQYF. Full variable domain (rest looked up from reference TRBV7-2 and TRBJ2-7): GAGVSQSPSNKVTEKGKDVELRCDPISGHTALYWYRQSLGQGLEFLIYFQGNSAPDKSGLPSDRFSAERTGGSVSTLTIQRTQQEDSAVYLCASRLETGVYEQYFGPGTRLTVT.

This sequence joins TRBV5-8 and TRBJ1-2; a possible D gene is TRBD1 (5 bases). Germline V gene sequence: CDR1 SGHTS, CDR2 YDEGEE. Trimming stripped 4 bases from V and 4 bases from J, with 11 bases between. The CDR3 sequence is 13 residues long. This chain's CDR3 is CASSQRQLYGYTF. The CDR3 DNA reads as TGTGCCAGCAGCCAGAGACAGCTCTATGGCTACACCTTC.

The sample holds a few counts of this clone. The chain combines TRBV28 with TRBJ1-6; no definite D call. V was cut by 8 bases and J by 6 bases, with 11 bases left in between. This CDR3 region has 13 residues. Looked up from germline, CDR1 is MDHEN and CDR2 is SYDVKM. The CDR3 DNA sequence: TGTGCCAGCCTCCGAGTAACTAATTCACCCCTCCACTTT. Translation gives CASLRVTNSPLHF.

A single count supports this clone. This sequence joins TRBV30 and TRBJ1-3; no definite D call. CDR1 is GTSNPN, CDR2 SVGIG, per germline (reference sequence). Trimming removed 0 bases at V and 2 bases at J, with 8 bases between. The length of the CDR3 is 14 residues. DNA for the CDR3: TGTGCCTGGAGTGTACTACAAGCTGGAAACACCATATATTTT. This encodes CAWSVLQAGNTIYF.

The rearrangement joins TRBV11-2 to TRBJ2-2; no reliable D call. From germline, CDR1 is SGHAT and CDR2 FQNNGV. The germline V and J ends were trimmed by 5 bases and 4 bases, with 11 bases remaining between them. This CDR3 contains 14 residues. CDR3 DNA: TGTGCCAGCAGCCTCACTCGGTCCACCGGGGAGCTGTTTTTT. Translated: CASSLTRSTGELFF.

The chain combines TRBV5-1 with TRBJ2-2; tentative D call: TRBD1 (6 bases). The V gene's germline CDR1 is SGHRS and CDR2 YFSETQ. This CDR3 spans 14 amino acids. Trimming removed 5 bases at V and 5 bases at J, with 13 bases between. The CDR3 coding sequence is TGCGCCAGCAGGGCCGGGACACAAACCGGGGAGCTGTTTTTT. This translates into CASRAGTQTGELFF.

The CDR3 region is CASSTDRVPPGYNEQFF. CDR3 coding DNA: TGTGCCAGCAGTACCGACAGGGTCCCCCCCGGCTACAATGAGCAGTTCTTC. The V gene is TRBV27, the J gene TRBJ2-1, with 7 bases aligning to TRBD1. V lost 5 bases and J lost 3; bases outside the gene matches: 13. The CDR3 sequence is 17 residues long. The V gene's germline CDR1 is MNHEY and CDR2 SMNVEV (reference sequence).

The chain has TRBV11-3 and TRBJ2-7; tentative D call: TRBD2 (7 bases). V lost 1 base to trimming and J lost 2 bases, with 12 bases between them. The CDR3 extends over 15 amino acids. Germline-derived CDR1 and CDR2 are SGHNT and YENEEA. The CDR3 reads CASSLAGGIPYEQYF. Here the CDR3 DNA reads TGTGCCAGCAGCTTAGCGGGGGGCATCCCCTACGAGCAGTACTTC. Full variable domain (outside the CDR3, taken from reference TRBV11-3 and TRBJ2-7): EAGVVQSPRYKIIEKKQPVAFWCNPISGHNTLYWYLQNLGQGPELLIRYENEEAVDDSQLPKDRFSAERLKGVDSTLKIQPAELGDSAVYLCASSLAGGIPYEQYFGPGTRLTVT.

This clone was observed once. The chain is built from TRBV10-3 and TRBJ1-1, with D perhaps matching TRBD1 (5 bases). Germline CDR1 and CDR2: ENHRY and SYGVKD. The CDR3 is 13 residues long. The ends were cut back, 6 bases at V and 1 base at J, with 9 bases in the middle. The CDR3 coding sequence is TGTGCCATCAGCCCCGGACAGAACACTGAAGCTTTCTTT. Its protein is CAISPGQNTEAFF.

CDR3 DNA: TGTGCCAGCAGGCCCAGGGGGCAAGAGACCCAGTACTTC. Encoded protein: CASRPRGQETQYF. The chain couples TRBV5-4 to TRBJ2-5, with 7 bases identical to TRBD1. With 5 bases clipped from V and 2 bases from J, the junction kept 3 bases outside the gene matches. This CDR3 spans 13 amino acids. CDR1 and CDR2 (germline): SGHNT, YYREEE (reference sequence).

This CDR3 is CAWGTGGWTEAFF. The CDR3 DNA reads as TGTGCCTGGGGGACAGGGGGGTGGACTGAAGCTTTCTTT. The chain combines TRBV30 with TRBJ1-1, with 11 bases that match TRBD1. The V and J ends lost 5 bases and 5 bases, in that order; junction bases with no gene match: 4. CDR1 GTSNPN and CDR2 SVGIG come from the germline V gene (reference sequence). The CDR3 is 13 amino acids.

This clone was recorded only once. The chain uses TRBV5-1 and TRBJ1-3; tentatively, D is TRBD1 (5 bases). V shed 0 bases and J shed 0 bases, with 10 bases lying between them. Germline V gene lookup returns CDR1 SGHRS and CDR2 YFSETQ. The CDR3 is made up of 16 amino acids. CDR3 in DNA: TGCGCCAGCAGCTTGGCAGGGTCAAGCTCTGGAAACACCATATATTTT. Translating it yields CASSLAGSSSGNTIYF.

This clone is a singleton in its sample. The J gene is TRBJ1-5, the V gene TRBV7-3, with 7 bases lining up with TRBD1. V shed 3 bases, J shed 1 base, and the junction held 3 bases outside the gene matches. The CDR3 runs 15 residues. Germline V CDR1 and CDR2: SGHTA, FQGTGA. CDR3 sequence (DNA): TGTGCCAGCAGCTTGCAAGGGGGCAGCAATCAGCCCCAGCATTTT. Residues: CASSLQGGSNQPQHF. The variable domain in full, completed from reference TRBV7-3 and TRBJ1-5, reads GAGVSQTPSNKVTEKGKYVELRCDPISGHTALYWYRQSLGQGPEFLIYFQGTGAADDSGLPNDRFFAVRPEGSVSTLKIQRTERGDSAVYLCASSLQGGSNQPQHFGDGTRLSIL.

The chain is built from TRBV7-2 and TRBJ2-7; possibly TRBD1 for D (8 bases). This CDR3 region has 17 residues. Trimming left V 4 bases short and J 1 base short, with 20 bases between. Germline V lookup: CDR1 SGHTA, CDR2 FQGNSA. CDR3 region: CASSSGQGGGVSYEQYF. CDR3 sequence (DNA): TGTGCCAGCAGCTCCGGACAGGGAGGGGGAGTTTCCTACGAGCAGTACTTC.

This rearrangement joins TRBV11-2 to TRBJ2-1; 14 nucleotides agree with TRBD2. V was pared by 0 bases and J by 8 bases, with 6 bases of the junction left unmatched. CDR3 length: 17 amino acids. Germline CDR1 and CDR2: SGHAT and FQNNGV. Here the CDR3 DNA reads TGTGCCAGCAGCTTAGAGGGACTAGCGGGAGTTGGGTATGAGCAGTTCTTC. It specifies CASSLEGLAGVGYEQFF.

This rearrangement joins TRBV3-1 (or the pseudogene TRBV3-2) to TRBJ2-3; D might be TRBD2 (5 bases). Per germline, CDR1 LGHDT and CDR2 YNNKEL (reference sequence). With 5 bases removed from V and 3 bases from J, the gap between germline ends came to 21 bases. The CDR3 runs to 17 residues. This chain's CDR3 is CASSSRRGRLYTDTQYF. In DNA form, the CDR3 reads TGTGCCAGCAGCAGTCGACGAGGGAGATTGTATACAGATACGCAGTATTTT.

In this sample, this clone turned up once. The rearrangement joins TRBV3-1 (or the pseudogene TRBV3-2) to TRBJ1-3, with D maybe TRBD1 (6 bases). Germline-derived CDR1 and CDR2 are LGHDT and YNNKEL (reference sequence). This CDR3 comprises 17 residues. The V end lost 5 bases, the J end lost 4 bases, and 21 bases lay between the germline ends. Written as DNA, the CDR3 is TGTGCCAGCAGCTCAAGCGGGGCAGGGGCGCCCGGAAACACCATATATTTT. It specifies CASSSSGAGAPGNTIYF.